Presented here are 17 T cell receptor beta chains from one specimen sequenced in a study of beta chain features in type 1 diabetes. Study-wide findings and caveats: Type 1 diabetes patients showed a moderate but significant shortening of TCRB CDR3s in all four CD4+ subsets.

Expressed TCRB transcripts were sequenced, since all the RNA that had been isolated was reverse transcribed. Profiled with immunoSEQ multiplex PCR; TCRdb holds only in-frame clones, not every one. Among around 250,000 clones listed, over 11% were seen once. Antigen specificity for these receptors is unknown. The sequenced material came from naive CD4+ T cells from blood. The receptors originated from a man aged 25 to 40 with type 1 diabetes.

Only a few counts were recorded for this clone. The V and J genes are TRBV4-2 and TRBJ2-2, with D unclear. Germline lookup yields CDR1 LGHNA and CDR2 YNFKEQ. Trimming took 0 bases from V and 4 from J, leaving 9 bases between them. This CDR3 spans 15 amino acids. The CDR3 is CASSQDQAGTGELFF. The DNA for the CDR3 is TGTGCCAGCAGCCAAGACCAGGCCGGCACCGGGGAGCTGTTTTTT.

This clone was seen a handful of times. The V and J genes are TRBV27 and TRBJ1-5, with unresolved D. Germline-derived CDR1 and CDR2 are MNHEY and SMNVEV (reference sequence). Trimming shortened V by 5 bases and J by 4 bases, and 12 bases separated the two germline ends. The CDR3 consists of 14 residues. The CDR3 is CASSPVGVNQPQHF. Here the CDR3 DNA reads TGTGCCAGCAGTCCGGTCGGGGTTAATCAGCCCCAGCATTTT.

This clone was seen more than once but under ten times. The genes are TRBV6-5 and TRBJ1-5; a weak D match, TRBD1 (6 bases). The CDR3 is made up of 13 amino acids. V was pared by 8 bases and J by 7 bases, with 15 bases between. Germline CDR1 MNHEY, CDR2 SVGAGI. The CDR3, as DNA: TGTGCCAGCCTTCAAACAGGGAGCCAGCCCCAGCATTTT. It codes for CASLQTGSQPQHF.

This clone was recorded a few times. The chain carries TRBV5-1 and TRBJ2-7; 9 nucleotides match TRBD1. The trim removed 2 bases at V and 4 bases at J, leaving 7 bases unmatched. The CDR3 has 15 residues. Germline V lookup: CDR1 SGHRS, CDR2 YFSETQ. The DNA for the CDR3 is TGCGCCAGCAGCTTTGGAGGACAGGGGTTTTACGAGCAGTACTTC. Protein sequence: CASSFGGQGFYEQYF.

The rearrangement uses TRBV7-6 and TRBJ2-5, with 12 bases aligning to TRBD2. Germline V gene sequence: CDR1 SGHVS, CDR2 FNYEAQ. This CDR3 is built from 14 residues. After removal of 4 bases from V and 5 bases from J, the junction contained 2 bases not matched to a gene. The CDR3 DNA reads TGTGCCAGCAGCTCTAGCGGGGGGGGTGAGACCCAGTACTTC. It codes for CASSSSGGGETQYF.

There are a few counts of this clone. This CDR3 is CASSPQGNQPQHF. CDR3 DNA sequence: TGTGCCAGCTCACCACAGGGGAATCAGCCCCAGCATTTT. V is TRBV18 and J is TRBJ1-5; D is perhaps TRBD1 (5 bases). The V gene's germline CDR1 is KGHSH and CDR2 LQKENI. The CDR3 runs 13 residues. Trimming pared 1 base from V and 4 bases from J, leaving 5 bases between. The full variable domain, completed using reference TRBV18 and TRBJ1-5, is NAGVMQNPRHLVRRRGQEARLRCSPMKGHSHVYWYRQLPEEGLKFMVYLQKENIIDESGMPKERFSAEFPKEGPSILRIQQVVRGDSAAYFCASSPQGNQPQHFGDGTRLSIL.

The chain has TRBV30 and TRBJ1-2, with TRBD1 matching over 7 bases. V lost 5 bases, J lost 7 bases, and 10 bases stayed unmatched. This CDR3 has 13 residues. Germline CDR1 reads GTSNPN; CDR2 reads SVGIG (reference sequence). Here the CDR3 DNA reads TGTGCCTGGTCGTTTGAGGGGGCGAGTGGCTACACCTTC. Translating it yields CAWSFEGASGYTF. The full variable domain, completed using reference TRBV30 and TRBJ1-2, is SQTIHQWPATLVQPVGSPLSLECTVEGTSNPNLYWYRQAAGRGLQLLFYSVGIGQISSEVPQNLSASRPQDRQFILSSKKLLLSDSGFYLCAWSFEGASGYTFGSGTRLTVV.

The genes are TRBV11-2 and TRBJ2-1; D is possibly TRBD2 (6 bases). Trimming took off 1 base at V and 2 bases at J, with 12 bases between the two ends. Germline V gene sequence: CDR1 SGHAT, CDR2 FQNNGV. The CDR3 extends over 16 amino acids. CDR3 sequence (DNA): TGTGCCAGCAGCTTAGTCGGGGGACTTGCCTACAATGAGCAGTTCTTC. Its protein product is CASSLVGGLAYNEQFF.

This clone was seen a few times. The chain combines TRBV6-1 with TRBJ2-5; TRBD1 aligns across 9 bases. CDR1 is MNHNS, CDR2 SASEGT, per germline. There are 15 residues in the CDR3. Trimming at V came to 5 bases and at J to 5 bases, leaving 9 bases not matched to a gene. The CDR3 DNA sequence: TGTGCCAGCAGTTTATACAGGGGGCATAAGGAGACCCAGTACTTC. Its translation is CASSLYRGHKETQYF.

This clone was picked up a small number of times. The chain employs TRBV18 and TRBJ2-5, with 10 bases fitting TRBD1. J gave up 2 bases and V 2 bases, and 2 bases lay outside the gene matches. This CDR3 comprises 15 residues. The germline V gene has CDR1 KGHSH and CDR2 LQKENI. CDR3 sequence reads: CASSPGGQGQETQYF. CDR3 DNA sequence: TGTGCCAGCTCACCAGGGGGACAGGGGCAAGAGACCCAGTACTTC.

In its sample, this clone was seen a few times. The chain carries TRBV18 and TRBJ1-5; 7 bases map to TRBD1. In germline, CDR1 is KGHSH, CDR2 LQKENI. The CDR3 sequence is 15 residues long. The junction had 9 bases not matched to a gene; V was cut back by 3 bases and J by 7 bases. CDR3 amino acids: CASSPSLTGLQPQHF. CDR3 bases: TGTGCCAGCTCACCGAGCTTGACAGGGTTACAGCCCCAGCATTTT.

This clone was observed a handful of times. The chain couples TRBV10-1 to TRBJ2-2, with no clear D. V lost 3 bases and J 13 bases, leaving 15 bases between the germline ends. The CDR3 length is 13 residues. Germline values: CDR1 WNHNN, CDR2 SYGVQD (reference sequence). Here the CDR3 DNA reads TGCGCCAGCAGTGACCCTAGGTCCCTTGGGCTGTTTTTT. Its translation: CASSDPRSLGLFF.

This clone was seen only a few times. CDR3 protein: CASSSGQGYNEQFF. DNA for the CDR3: TGCGCCAGCAGCTCGGGACAGGGCTACAATGAGCAGTTCTTC. J is TRBJ2-1 and V is TRBV5-1; 9 nucleotides match TRBD1. Germline assignment: CDR1 SGHRS and CDR2 YFSETQ. The CDR3 is 14 residues long. With 3 bases clipped from V and 3 bases from J, the junction kept 1 base outside the gene matches.

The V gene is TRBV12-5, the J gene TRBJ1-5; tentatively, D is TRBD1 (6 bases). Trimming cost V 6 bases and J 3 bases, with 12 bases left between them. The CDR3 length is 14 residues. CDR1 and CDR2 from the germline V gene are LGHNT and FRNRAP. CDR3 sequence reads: CASGSGQLNQPQHF. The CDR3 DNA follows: TGTGCTAGTGGGTCAGGACAGCTCAATCAGCCCCAGCATTTT.

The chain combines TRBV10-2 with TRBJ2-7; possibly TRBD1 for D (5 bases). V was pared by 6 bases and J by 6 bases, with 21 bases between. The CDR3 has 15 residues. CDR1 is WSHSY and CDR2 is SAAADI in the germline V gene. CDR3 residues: CASSQGAGRLGEQYF. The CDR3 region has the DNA TGCGCCAGCAGCCAAGGGGCAGGGCGGCTTGGCGAGCAGTACTTC.

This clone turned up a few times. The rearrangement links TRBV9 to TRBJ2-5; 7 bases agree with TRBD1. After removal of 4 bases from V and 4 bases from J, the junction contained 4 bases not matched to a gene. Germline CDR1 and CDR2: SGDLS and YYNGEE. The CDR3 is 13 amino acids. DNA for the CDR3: TGTGCCAGCAGCAACCGACAGGGAGAGACCCAGTACTTC. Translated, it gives CASSNRQGETQYF.

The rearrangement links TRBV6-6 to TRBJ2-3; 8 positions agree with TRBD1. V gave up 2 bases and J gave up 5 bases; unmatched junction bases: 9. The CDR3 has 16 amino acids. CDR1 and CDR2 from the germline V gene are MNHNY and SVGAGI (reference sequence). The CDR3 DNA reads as TGTGCCAGCAGTTACCCCCGCCAGGGGGCTCGAGATACGCAGTATTTT. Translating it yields CASSYPRQGARDTQYF.